These T cell receptor beta chains were read from a single sample in a study of glioma-infiltrating T cells after dendritic cell vaccination. Repertoires were generated with immunoSEQ multiplex PCR, while TCRdb's copy carries only in-frame clones and drops some. The repertoire consists of about 3,100 clones, with about 75% occurring once and the leading ten covering about 4.3%. The input for sequencing was tumor tissue, taken before dendritic cell vaccination. The source is a human donor with glioblastoma. CDR3s include the opening cysteine and the closing phenylalanine or tryptophan. D genes are given only for firm matches. Clone sizes are given selectively: once, few, many, or a class where the clone is expanded.

>13|TRBV28|NA|NA|TRBJ2-2
CASRNTNTGELFF
TGTGCCAGCAGAAACACGAACACCGGGGAGCTGTTTTTT
>18|TRBV25-1|NA|few|TRBJ2-7
CASSDPTSGAQFDYEQYF
TGTGCCAGCAGTGATCCTACCTCAGGGGCTCAGTTCGACTACGAGCAGTACTTC
>14|TRBV7-2|TRBD1|few|TRBJ2-4
CASSSPGQGPIQYF
TGTGCCAGCAGCTCACCGGGACAGGGGCCCATTCAGTACTTC
>14|TRBV10-2|TRBD2|NA|TRBJ2-1
CASSGRGGPNEQFF
TGCGCCAGCAGTGGGCGGGGAGGGCCAAATGAGCAGTTCTTC
>16|TRBV19|TRBD1|NA|TRBJ1-5
CASSIAQGMSNQPQHF
TGTGCCAGTAGTATTGCACAGGGGATGAGCAATCAGCCCCAGCATTTT
>15|TRBV5-4|TRBD1|NA|TRBJ2-7
CASSLGTGEWVEQYF
TGTGCCAGCAGCTTGGGCACAGGGGAATGGGTCGAGCAGTACTTC
>13|TRBV4-2|NA|NA|TRBJ1-6
CASSQDRGSPLHF
TGTGCCAGCAGCCAAGACAGGGGATCACCCCTCCACTTT
>13|TRBV25-1|NA|NA|TRBJ2-7
CASKDRPTGEQYF
TGTGCCAGCAAGGACAGACCAACGGGAGAGCAGTACTTC
>11|TRBV20-1|NA|NA|TRBJ2-7
CSASQAYEQYF
TGCAGTGCTAGTCAGGCCTACGAGCAGTACTTC
>15|TRBV13|NA|NA|TRBJ2-5
CASSPSAESGETQYF
TGTGCCAGCAGCCCGAGCGCGGAGTCGGGAGAGACCCAGTACTTC
>16|TRBV10-3|NA|NA|TRBJ1-5
CAISDPGSKVSQPQHF
TGTGCCATCAGTGACCCGGGTAGTAAGGTGTCTCAGCCCCAGCATTTT
>17|TRBV30|NA|NA|TRBJ1-6
CACNGGAGSSYNSPLHF
TGTGCCTGTAACGGAGGGGCCGGGAGCTCCTATAATTCACCCCTCCACTTT
>13|TRBV18|NA|few|TRBJ2-5
CASSREGQETQYF
TGTGCCAGCTCGCGCGAGGGCCAAGAGACCCAGTACTTC
>18|TRBV7-6|TRBD1|NA|TRBJ1-3
CASSLVIAGQHSGNTIYF
TGTGCCAGCAGCTTAGTGATAGCGGGACAGCACTCTGGAAACACCATATATTTT
>13|TRBV7-2|NA|NA|TRBJ2-5
CASSFAGEETQYF
TGTGCCAGCAGCTTCGCCGGGGAAGAGACCCAGTACTTC
>12|TRBV7-3|NA|NA|TRBJ2-1
CASSQTFGEQFF
TGTGCCAGCAGCCAGACATTCGGTGAGCAGTTCTTC
>18|TRBV11-2|TRBD2|NA|TRBJ2-6
CASSLIASGGSGANVLTF
TGTGCCAGCAGCTTAATAGCTAGCGGGGGGTCTGGGGCCAACGTCCTGACTTTC
>12|TRBV29-1|TRBD1|few|TRBJ2-7
CSVTGQGNEQYF
TGCAGCGTGACGGGACAGGGAAACGAGCAGTACTTC
>17|TRBV2|TRBD2|NA|TRBJ2-1
CASRETGTSARFREQFF
TGTGCCAGCAGAGAGACCGGGACTAGCGCCCGTTTTCGTGAGCAGTTCTTC
>15|TRBV19|TRBD2|NA|TRBJ2-3
CASRSGLAGYDTQYF
TGTGCCAGTAGATCGGGACTAGCGGGGTACGATACGCAGTATTTT
>13|TRBV30|NA|NA|TRBJ1-2
CAWRARSDYGYTF
TGTGCCTGGAGAGCCCGGAGCGACTATGGCTACACCTTC
>16|TRBV4-2|NA|few|TRBJ1-2
CASSQGEGTGKNGYTF
TGTGCCAGCAGCCAGGGGGAAGGTACAGGGAAAAATGGCTACACCTTC
>19|TRBV7-9|TRBD2|NA|TRBJ2-1
CASSQGGAGGGRSYNEQFF
TGTGCCAGCAGTCAAGGGGGTGCGGGGGGCGGCCGCTCCTACAATGAGCAGTTCTTC
>15|TRBV7-2|NA|NA|TRBJ1-6
CASSLEAATGSPLHF
TGTGCCAGCAGCTTAGAGGCCGCCACGGGTTCACCCCTCCACTTT
>15|TRBV27|NA|NA|TRBJ1-5
CASSYETDPNQPQHF
TGTGCCAGCAGTTATGAGACAGACCCGAATCAGCCCCAGCATTTT
>15|TRBV6-5|NA|NA|TRBJ2-6
CASSYSGAGANVLTF
TGTGCCAGCAGTTACTCGGGGGCAGGGGCCAACGTCCTGACTTTC
>16|TRBV19|TRBD1|few|TRBJ2-1
CASSTGTAQHYNEQFF
TGTGCCAGTAGTACCGGGACAGCACAACATTACAATGAGCAGTTCTTC
>17|TRBV18|TRBD1|NA|TRBJ2-5
CASSPFPTGGAGETQYF
TGTGCCAGCTCACCCTTCCCGACAGGGGGCGCGGGAGAGACCCAGTACTTC
>15|TRBV5-1|NA|NA|TRBJ1-2
CASSLIRLGERGYTF
TGCGCCAGCAGCTTGATCCGGCTCGGAGAGAGGGGCTACACCTTC
>14|TRBV2|TRBD2|NA|TRBJ2-1
CASSERLAGGPIFF
TGTGCCAGCAGTGAACGACTAGCGGGGGGGCCAATCTTCTTC
>15|TRBV6-6|NA|NA|TRBJ1-2
CASSYSETAPYGYTF
TGTGCCAGCAGTTATTCCGAGACAGCCCCTTATGGCTACACCTTC
>12|TRBV29-1|TRBD1|NA|TRBJ1-1
CSANRGPVEAFF
TGCAGCGCTAACAGGGGCCCGGTTGAAGCTTTCTTT
>14|TRBV13|NA|few|TRBJ1-2
CASSLALSLEGYTF
TGTGCCAGCAGCTTAGCTCTCTCCCTCGAGGGCTACACCTTC
>14|TRBV30|NA|NA|TRBJ1-6
CAWSSGQGGSPLHF
TGTGCCTGGAGTTCCGGGCAGGGCGGTTCGCCCCTCCACTTT
>14|TRBV6-1|TRBD2|NA|TRBJ2-6
CASSSGGGANVLTF
TGTGCCAGCAGCAGCGGGGGTGGGGCCAACGTCCTGACTTTC
>15|TRBV6-5|NA|NA|TRBJ1-6
CASNTGSSYNSPLHF
TGTGCCAGCAATACAGGCAGCTCCTATAATTCCCCCCTCCACTTT